The subject of this entry is one T cell receptor beta chain. This sample was included in a study of T cells in severe cutaneous drug reactions. Libraries were made by iRepertoire multiplex PCR with TCR subtype-specific primers for bulk and single-cell sequencing. TCRdb reprocessed the multiplex PCR reads and reports one entry per CDR3 protein, with no DNA. The sample includes 21,000 or so distinct CDR3 sequences. The germline V gene encodes CDR1 MDHEN and CDR2 SYDVKM. The CDR3 length is 17 residues. The donors had carbamazepine-induced Stevens-Johnson syndrome or toxic epidermal necrolysis. Peripheral blood was from CBZ-SJS/TEN patients: roughly 5 Han Chinese, roughly 6 European.

This TCR was sampled from a human donor with toxic epidermal necrolysis, a severe cutaneous drug reaction. The chain carries TRBV28 and TRBJ2-1; absent DNA, TCRdb's TRBD2 call cannot be checked. The sequenced sample consisted of PBMCs. CDR3 amino acids: CASSLSASSSSYNEQFF.